The source of this T cell receptor (beta chain) is a study of cytomegalovirus exposure and HLA in healthy donors. Whole-study results and caveats: Rarity characterized most TCR sequences, yet some public TCRs appeared in many donors. It was 150 to 200 TCR beta chains that were listed as cytomegalovirus-associated. Subsequent analysis showed first-cohort TCR clusters tending to co-occur in approximately 120 validation repertoires.

With regard to this clone: The antigen remains undetermined.

V lost 5 bases, J lost 4 bases, and 5 bases stayed unmatched. The CDR3 covers 13 residues. CDR1 and CDR2 from the germline V gene are SGHNT and YENEEA. TCRdb's table, derived via immunoSEQ multiplex PCR, lists solely in-frame clones and lacks some. The sample holds approximately 170,000 clones; 80% to 85% are singletons and the top ten take roughly a tenth. Sequencing used PBMCs. The clonotype originates from a young man in good health and CMV-seropositive. The chain carries TRBV11-3 and TRBJ2-7, with 7 nucleotides matching TRBD1. The CDR3 protein is CASSVAGGYEQYF. The CDR3 DNA follows: TGTGCCAGCAGCGTCGCAGGGGGTTACGAGCAGTACTTC.